This entry is about one TCR beta chain. Antigen: not known. RNA was extracted from bulk tissue without any cell sorting. This entry comes from a study of tumor and adjacent non-tumor tissue in lung cancer. General observations from the study: Compared with tumor, normal lung showed significantly lower TCR diversity.

TCRbeta libraries were built with three rounds of nested PCR, modified from ARM-PCR. TCRdb reanalysed the multiplex PCR reads using MiXCR and keeps one entry per CDR3 protein. The sample carries some 120,000 distinct CDR3 sequences, over 65% recorded once. The length of the CDR3 is 16 residues. The trim removed 7 bases at V and 4 bases at J, leaving 11 bases unmatched. This receptor was identified in a young man with non-small cell lung cancer. The source material was lung tumor tissue. The rearrangement uses TRBV12-3 or TRBV12-4 and TRBJ2-5; 11 bases agree with TRBD2. The CDR3 DNA reads TGTGCCAGCACCCTGGGCATAGCGGGGGGGCGAGAGACCCAGTACTTC. It yields the protein CASTLGIAGGRETQYF.